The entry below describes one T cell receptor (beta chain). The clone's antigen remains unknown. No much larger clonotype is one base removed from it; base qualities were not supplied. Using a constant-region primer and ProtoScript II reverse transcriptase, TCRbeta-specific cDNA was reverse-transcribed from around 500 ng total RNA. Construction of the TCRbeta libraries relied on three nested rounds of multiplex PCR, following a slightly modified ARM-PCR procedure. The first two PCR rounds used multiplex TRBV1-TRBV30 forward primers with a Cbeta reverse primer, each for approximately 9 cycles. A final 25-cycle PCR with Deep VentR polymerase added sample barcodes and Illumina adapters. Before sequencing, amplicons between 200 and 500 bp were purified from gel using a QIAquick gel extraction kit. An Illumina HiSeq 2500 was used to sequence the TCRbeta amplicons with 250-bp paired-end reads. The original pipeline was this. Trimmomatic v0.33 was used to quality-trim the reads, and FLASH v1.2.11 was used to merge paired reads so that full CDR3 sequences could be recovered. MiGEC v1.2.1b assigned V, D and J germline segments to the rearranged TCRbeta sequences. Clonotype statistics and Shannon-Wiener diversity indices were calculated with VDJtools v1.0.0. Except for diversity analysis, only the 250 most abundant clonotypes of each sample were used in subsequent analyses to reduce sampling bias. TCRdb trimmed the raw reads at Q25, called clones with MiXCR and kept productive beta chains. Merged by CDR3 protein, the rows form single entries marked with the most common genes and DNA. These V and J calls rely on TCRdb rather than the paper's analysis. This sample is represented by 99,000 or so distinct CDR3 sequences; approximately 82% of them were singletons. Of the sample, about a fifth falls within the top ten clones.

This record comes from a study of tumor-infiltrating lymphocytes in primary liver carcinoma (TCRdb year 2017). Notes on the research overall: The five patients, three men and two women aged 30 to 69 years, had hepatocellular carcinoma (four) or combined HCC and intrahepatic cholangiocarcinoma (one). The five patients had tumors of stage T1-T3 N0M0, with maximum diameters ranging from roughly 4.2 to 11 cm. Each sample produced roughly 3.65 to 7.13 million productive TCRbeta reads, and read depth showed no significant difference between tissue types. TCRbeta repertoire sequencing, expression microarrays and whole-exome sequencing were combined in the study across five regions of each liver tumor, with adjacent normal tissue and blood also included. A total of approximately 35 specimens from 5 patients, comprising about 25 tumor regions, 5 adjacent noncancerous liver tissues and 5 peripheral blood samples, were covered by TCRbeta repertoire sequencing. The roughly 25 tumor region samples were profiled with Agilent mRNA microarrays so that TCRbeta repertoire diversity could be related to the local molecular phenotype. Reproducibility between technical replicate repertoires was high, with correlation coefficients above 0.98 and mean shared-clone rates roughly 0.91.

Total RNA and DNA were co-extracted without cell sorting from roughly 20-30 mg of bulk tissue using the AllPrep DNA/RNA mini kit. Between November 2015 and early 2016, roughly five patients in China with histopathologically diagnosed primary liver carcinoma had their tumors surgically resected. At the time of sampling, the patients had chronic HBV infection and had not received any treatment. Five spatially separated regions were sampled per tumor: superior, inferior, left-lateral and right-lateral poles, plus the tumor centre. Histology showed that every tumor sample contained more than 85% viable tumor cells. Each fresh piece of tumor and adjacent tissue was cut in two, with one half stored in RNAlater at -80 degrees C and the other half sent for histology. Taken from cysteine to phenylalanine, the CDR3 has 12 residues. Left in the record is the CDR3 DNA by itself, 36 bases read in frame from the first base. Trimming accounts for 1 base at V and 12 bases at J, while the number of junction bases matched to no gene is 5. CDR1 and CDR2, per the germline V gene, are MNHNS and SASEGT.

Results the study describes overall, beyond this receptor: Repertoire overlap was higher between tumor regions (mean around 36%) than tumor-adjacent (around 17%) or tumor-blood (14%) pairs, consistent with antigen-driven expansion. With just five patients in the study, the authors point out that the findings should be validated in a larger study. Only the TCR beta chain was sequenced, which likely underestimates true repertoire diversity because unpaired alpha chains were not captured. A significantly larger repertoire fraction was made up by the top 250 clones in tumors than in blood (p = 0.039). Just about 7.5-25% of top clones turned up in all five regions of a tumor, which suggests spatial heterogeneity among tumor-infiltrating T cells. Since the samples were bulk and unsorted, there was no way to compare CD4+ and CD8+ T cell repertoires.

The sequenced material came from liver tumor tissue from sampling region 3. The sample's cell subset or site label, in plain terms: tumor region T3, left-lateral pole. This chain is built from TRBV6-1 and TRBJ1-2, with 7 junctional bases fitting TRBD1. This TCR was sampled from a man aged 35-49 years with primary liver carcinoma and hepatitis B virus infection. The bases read TGTGCCAGCAGTGAAGGCAGGGGGTGGGACACCTTC. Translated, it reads CASSEGRGWDTF.